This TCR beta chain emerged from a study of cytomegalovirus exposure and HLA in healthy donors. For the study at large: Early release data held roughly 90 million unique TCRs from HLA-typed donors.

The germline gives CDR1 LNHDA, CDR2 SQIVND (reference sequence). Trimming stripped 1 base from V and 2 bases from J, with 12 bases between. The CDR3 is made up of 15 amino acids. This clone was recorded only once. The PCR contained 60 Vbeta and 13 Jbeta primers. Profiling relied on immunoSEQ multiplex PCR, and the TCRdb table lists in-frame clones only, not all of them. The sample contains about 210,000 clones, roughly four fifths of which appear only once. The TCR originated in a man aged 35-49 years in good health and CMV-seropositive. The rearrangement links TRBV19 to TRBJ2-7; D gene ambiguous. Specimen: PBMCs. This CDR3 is CASSIGPGTTYEQYF. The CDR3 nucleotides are TGTGCCAGTAGTATAGGCCCCGGAACTACCTACGAGCAGTACTTC. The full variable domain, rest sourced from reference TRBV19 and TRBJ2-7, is DGGITQSPKYLFRKEGQNVTLSCEQNLNHDAMYWYRQDPGQGLRLIYYSQIVNDFQKGDIAEGYSVSREKKESFPLTVTSAQKNPTAFYLCASSIGPGTTYEQYFGPGTRLTVT.